These T cell receptor beta chains were read from a single sample in a study of regulatory T cells in long-lasting Graves disease. One entry per CDR3 protein results from TCRdb running MiXCR on the multiplex PCR reads. The table has about 470,000 distinct CDR3 sequences, 15% seen once. The same sample was also studied in work on T cells in Graves' hyperthyroidism and ophthalmopathy.

This material consisted of peripheral blood mononuclear cells (PBMCs), taken at new diagnosis, from a patient treated with antithyroid drugs. The receptors here all came from a woman aged 30 to 39 with Graves disease. CDR3s include the opening cysteine and the closing phenylalanine or tryptophan. A D gene is named only where the DNA matches it firmly. Clone size is given for some rows only: seen once, a few or many times, or a class if the clone is expanded.

>TRBD2|TRBV11-3|few|TRBJ2-3
TGTGCCAGCAGCTTTGGTAGCGGGAGGGCCTATGCAGATACGCAGTATTTT
CASSFGSGRAYADTQYF
>.|TRBV4-1|few|TRBJ1-1
TGCGCCAGCAGCCAAGTGTTTAGGACTGAAGCTTTCTTT
CASSQVFRTEAFF
>TRBD1|TRBV11-2|many|TRBJ2-2
TGTGCCAGCAGCTTAATGGGACAGGGGTTCGGGGAGCTGTTTTTT
CASSLMGQGFGELFF
>TRBD1|TRBV6-2/TRBV6-3|.|TRBJ2-1
TGTGCCAGCAGAAGGGACAGGGCGGGAATAAATGAGCAGTTCTTC
CASRRDRAGINEQFF
>TRBD1|TRBV12-3/TRBV12-4|few|TRBJ1-2
TGTGCCAGCAGTCCGACAGGACAGGGCCCCTATGGCTACACCTTC
CASSPTGQGPYGYTF
>.|TRBV20-1|many|TRBJ2-6
TGCAGTGCTCCGGACCTTTCCGGGGCCAACGTCCTGACTTTC
CSAPDLSGANVLTF
>.|TRBV6-1|few|TRBJ1-4
TGTGCCAGCAGTGAAGGGTCAGGGTTACCCACTAATGAAAAACTGTTTTTT
CASSEGSGLPTNEKLFF
>.|TRBV28|many|TRBJ1-5
TGTGCCAGCAGTTTAGGCCAGGGAGAGCAGCCCCAGCATTTT
CASSLGQGEQPQHF
>.|TRBV11-2|few|TRBJ2-7
TGTGCCAGCAGCCCAGCTGTCTCCCAAGCCGGCGAGCAGTACTTC
CASSPAVSQAGEQYF
>.|TRBV30|many|TRBJ1-3
TGTGCCTGGAGTGTAGGACACCTCTCTGGAAACGCCATATATTTT
CAWSVGHLSGNAIYF
>.|TRBV5-1|few|TRBJ2-5
TGCGCCAGCAGCTTGGACAGGACATACGCCGGGACCCAGTACTTC
CASSLDRTYAGTQYF
>TRBD2|TRBV2|many|TRBJ2-3
TGTGCCAGCGGGGAGGGAACCACAGATACGCAGTATTTT
CASGEGTTDTQYF
>.|TRBV20-1|many|TRBJ1-5
TGCAGTGCTAGTGATCGGGTAGGGAGAATAAGCAATCAGCCCCAGCATTTT
CSASDRVGRISNQPQHF
>.|TRBV6-1|many|TRBJ1-5
TGTGCCAGCAGTGAAGACAGGGCAAGCAATCAGCCCCAGCATTTT
CASSEDRASNQPQHF
>TRBD1|TRBV20-1|few|TRBJ1-2
TGCAGTGCTAGGAGGGGGGGACAGGGGGCGGATGGCTACACCTTC
CSARRGGQGADGYTF
>TRBD2|TRBV10-3|.|TRBJ2-5
TGTGCCATCAGCCCACTAGCGGGAGTTCAGGAGACCCAGTACTTC
CAISPLAGVQETQYF
>.|TRBV29-1|many|TRBJ2-6
TGCAGCGTTGAAGGGTCCGGCTCTGGGGCCAACGTCCTGACTTTC
CSVEGSGSGANVLTF
>TRBD2|TRBV28|many|TRBJ2-7
TGTGCCAGCAGTACTCTGGCTAGCGGGAGGATACCCTACGAGCAGTACTTC
CASSTLASGRIPYEQYF
>TRBD2|TRBV11-3|many|TRBJ2-5
TGTGCCAGCAGCCCTGGGGCTAGCGGCCAAGAGACCCAGTACTTC
CASSPGASGQETQYF
>.|TRBV2|many|TRBJ1-1
TGTGCCAGCAGAGGGGTGCCTAACACTGAAGCTTTCTTT
CASRGVPNTEAFF
>.|TRBV20-1|.|TRBJ1-1
TGCAGTGCTAGAGCTGGCACCTCGGCGGGCACTGAAGCTTTCTTT
CSARAGTSAGTEAFF
>.|TRBV5-4|many|TRBJ1-4
TGTGCCAGCAGCTTGGGAGGGCGAGGGAGTAATGAAAAACTGTTTTTT
CASSLGGRGSNEKLFF
>TRBD1|TRBV6-1|many|TRBJ1-2
TGTGCCAGCAGTCGGACAGGGGTTGGCTACACCTTC
CASSRTGVGYTF
>.|TRBV12-3/TRBV12-4|.|TRBJ1-5
TGTGCCAGCAGCAAAACAGGGAGTCAGCCCCAGCATTTT
CASSKTGSQPQHF
>TRBD1|TRBV5-1|.|TRBJ2-1
TGCGCCAGCAGCTTCCGGGACAGGGTTTTCGATGAGCAGTTCTTC
CASSFRDRVFDEQFF
>.|TRBV29-1|many|TRBJ1-1
TGCAGCGTTCGGACAGTCGACTTCACTGAAGCTTTCTTT
CSVRTVDFTEAFF
>.|TRBV28|.|TRBJ2-1
TGTGCCAGCAGTCCACGAATGGAGCAGTTCTTC
CASSPRMEQFF
>.|TRBV20-1|many|TRBJ2-5
TGCAGTGCCATGGAAGAGGGCCGGGAGACCCAGTACTTC
CSAMEEGRETQYF
>.|TRBV18|many|TRBJ1-1
TGTGCCAGCTCACTCAGGGATCTGAACACTGAAGCTTTCTTT
CASSLRDLNTEAFF
>TRBD2|TRBV6-1|.|TRBJ2-3
TGTGCCAGCAGTGAAATGATTTCTAGCGGGAGGACAGATACGCAGTATTTT
CASSEMISSGRTDTQYF